The T cell receptor beta chain described here comes from a study of graft-versus-host responses after intestinal transplantation. Background on the study: Isolated intestinal, liver-intestinal, or multivisceral transplants were what recipients had. Anti-thymocyte globulin induction preceded two to three years of tacrolimus and steroid maintenance in all recipients. Study-wide results and caveats: Levels of circulating GvH clones at their peak were associated with early post-transplant HvG declines. Some GvH clones appeared in ileal mucosa or blood before recipient bone marrow.

Germline V gene data show CDR1 as SGDLS and CDR2 as YYNGEE. The CDR3 consists of 15 residues. The V end lost 7 bases, the J end lost 4 bases, and 17 bases lay between the germline ends. In the case of this clone: Its antigen is not known.

Repertoires were generated with immunoSEQ multiplex PCR, while TCRdb's copy carries only in-frame clones and drops some. The profile shows some 85,000 clones, 85% to 95% of them singletons. The J gene is TRBJ2-2, the V gene TRBV9; possibly TRBD2 for D (6 bases). The source is a human donor who was the organ donor for an intestinal transplant. This sample comprised unstimulated CD8+ T cells sorted from spleen or lymph node cells, obtained before transplant. CDR3 DNA: TGTGCCAGCGACCCGTCGGGACTTACCACCGGGGAGCTGTTTTTT. As protein: CASDPSGLTTGELFF.